These 8 T cell receptor beta chains share one sample of origin, sequenced in a study of cytomegalovirus exposure and HLA in healthy donors. Amplification used 60 Vbeta primers and 13 Jbeta primers. Profiled with immunoSEQ multiplex PCR; TCRdb holds only in-frame clones, not every one. The sample has more than 95,000 clones; approximately 76% are singletons. The sample consisted of PBMCs. These receptors were collected from a woman aged 18 to 35 in good health and CMV-seropositive.

This clone was observed a handful of times. The J gene is TRBJ2-7, the V gene TRBV28, with 7 bases matching TRBD1. The V segment lost 5 bases and the J segment 5 bases; nucleotides outside the gene matches: 9. CDR3 size: 14 residues. Germline V lookup: CDR1 MDHEN, CDR2 SYDVKM. The CDR3 protein is CASSVATGRDEQYF. CDR3 DNA: TGTGCCAGCAGTGTGGCGACAGGGAGAGACGAGCAGTACTTC.

This clone showed up just a few times. The rearrangement uses TRBV6-1 and TRBJ2-1, with 8 bases lining up with TRBD1. This CDR3 spans 15 amino acids. The ends lost 1 base at V and 3 bases at J; junction bases unmatched: 2. The germline V gene has CDR1 MNHNS and CDR2 SASEGT. CDR3 bases: TGTGCCAGCAGTGAAGAAGGACAGGGCTACAATGAGCAGTTCTTC. This encodes CASSEEGQGYNEQFF.

V gene TRBV28 combines with J gene TRBJ2-7, with D maybe TRBD2 (5 bases). The CDR3 sequence is 13 residues long. With 5 bases removed from V and 3 bases from J, the gap between germline ends came to 11 bases. The germline V gene has CDR1 MDHEN and CDR2 SYDVKM. The chain's CDR3 is CASSTRGYYEQYF. The CDR3 DNA follows: TGTGCCAGCAGTACCCGGGGTTACTACGAGCAGTACTTC.

The chain uses TRBV28 and TRBJ1-1, with D maybe TRBD1 (5 bases). CDR3 size: 11 residues. The germline V gene encodes CDR1 MDHEN and CDR2 SYDVKM. V was shortened by 10 bases and J by 3 bases, with 9 bases between the two germline ends. Here the CDR3 reads CATGGDTEAFF. The CDR3 DNA is TGTGCCACGGGGGGTGACACTGAAGCTTTCTTT.

This chain joins TRBV27 and TRBJ1-5; TRBD1 aligns across 7 bases. CDR1 is MNHEY, CDR2 SMNVEV, per germline (reference sequence). The CDR3 covers 14 residues. The V gene end was trimmed by 7 bases and the J gene end by 0 bases; junction bases not matched to a gene: 3. The chain's CDR3 is CASKQGYSNQPQHF. The CDR3 DNA is TGTGCCAGCAAACAGGGGTATAGCAATCAGCCCCAGCATTTT.

This sequence joins TRBV5-4 and TRBJ2-7; 9 bases are shared with TRBD1. Germline assignment: CDR1 SGHNT and CDR2 YYREEE (reference sequence). The ends lost 0 bases at V and 6 bases at J; junction bases unmatched: 10. The CDR3 consists of 16 residues. CDR3 DNA: TGTGCCAGCAGCTTGGGTAACAGGGGGCTCCCTTCCGAGCAGTACTTC. Translating gives CASSLGNRGLPSEQYF.

The V and J genes are TRBV6-5 and TRBJ2-2, with D perhaps TRBD1 (5 bases). Trimming removed 2 bases from V and 5 bases from J, with 12 bases in between. CDR3 length: 15 amino acids. Germline CDR1 reads MNHEY; CDR2 reads SVGAGI. The CDR3 DNA is TGTGCCAGCAGTTACCAGTCAGGGCGGACCGGGGAGCTGTTTTTT. Protein: CASSYQSGRTGELFF.

In its sample, this clone was seen a few times. V usage is TRBV28 and J usage is TRBJ2-7; 9 positions match TRBD2. V was clipped by 7 bases and J by 3 bases; unmatched bases: 4. Germline V gives CDR1 MDHEN, CDR2 SYDVKM. The CDR3 runs 13 residues. CDR3 sequence (DNA): TGTGCCAGCAAGCGTAGCGGGAGCTACGAGCAGTACTTC. Translated: CASKRSGSYEQYF.